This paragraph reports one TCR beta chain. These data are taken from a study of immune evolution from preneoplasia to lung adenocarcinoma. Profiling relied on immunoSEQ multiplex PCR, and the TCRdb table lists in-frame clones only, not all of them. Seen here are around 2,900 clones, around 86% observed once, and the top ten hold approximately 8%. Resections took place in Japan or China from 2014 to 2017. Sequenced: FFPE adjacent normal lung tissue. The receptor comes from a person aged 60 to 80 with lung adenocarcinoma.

CDR3 nucleotides: TGTGCCAGTAGTCGGGACAGGGGGCAAGGAGATACGCAGTATTTT. Its protein product is CASSRDRGQGDTQYF. This chain links TRBV19 with TRBJ2-3; 12 bases are shared with TRBD1. Germline V gives CDR1 LNHDA, CDR2 SQIVND (reference sequence). Trimming at V came to 5 bases and at J to 5 bases, leaving 5 bases not matched to a gene. The CDR3 is 15 amino acids.